The 21 T cell receptor beta chains in this list originate from one sample, sequenced in a study of cytomegalovirus exposure and HLA in healthy donors. Primers for the PCR totalled 60 Vbeta and 13 Jbeta. Sequencing was performed with immunoSEQ multiplex PCR; in TCRdb, only in-frame clones are kept and a portion is missing. The sample comprises about 100,000 clones, 55% to 75% of which are singletons, and around 16% rests with the top ten. The sequenced sample consisted of PBMCs. These receptors were taken from a woman under 30 in good health and CMV-seropositive.

The V gene is TRBV7-8, the J gene TRBJ1-2; 9 bases match TRBD1. Germline CDR1 SGHVS, CDR2 FQNEAQ. V lost 2 bases, J lost 3 bases, and 4 bases stayed unmatched. There are 15 residues in the CDR3. CDR3 DNA: TGTGCCAGCAGCTTATCACAGGGGGCATACTATGGCTACACCTTC. It is translated as CASSLSQGAYYGYTF.

The chain carries TRBV19 and TRBJ2-5, with 10 bases lining up with TRBD1. J was trimmed by 3 bases and V by 4 bases; bases with no gene match: 8. Per germline, CDR1 LNHDA and CDR2 SQIVND (reference sequence). The CDR3 totals 16 residues. The CDR3 nucleotides are TGTGCCAGTAGTAGAGGGACAGGGGTGCGGGAAGAGACCCAGTACTTC. Translating gives CASSRGTGVREETQYF.

This clone was seen only a few times. One end of the junction is discordant with germline, which a read error may explain. The chain couples TRBV18 to TRBJ2-2; 9 nucleotides agree with TRBD1. This CDR3 region has 15 residues. The germline V gene has CDR1 KGHSH and CDR2 LQKENI. CDR3 residues: CASSERTGVVGKLFF. The CDR3 region has the DNA TGTGCCAGCTCCGAGCGGACAGGGGTCGTCGGGAAGCTGTTTTTT. Filled out from reference TRBV18 and TRBJ2-2, the complete variable domain reads NAGVMQNPRHLVRRRGQEARLRCSPMKGHSHVYWYRQLPEEGLKFMVYLQKENIIDESGMPKERFSAEFPKEGPSILRIQQVVRGDSAAYFCASSERTGVVGKLFFGEGSRLTVL.

The chain is built from TRBV6-1 and TRBJ2-1, with 8 bases identical to TRBD2. Germline V lookup: CDR1 MNHNS, CDR2 SASEGT. Trimming at V came to 5 bases and at J to 2 bases, leaving 2 bases not matched to a gene. The CDR3 is 14 amino acids. In nucleotides, the CDR3 is TGTGCCAGCAGTTTAGCGGGAACCTACAATGAGCAGTTCTTC. It is translated as CASSLAGTYNEQFF.

This chain uses TRBV10-3 with TRBJ1-2; TRBD1 matches at 7 bases. V dropped 6 bases and J dropped 4; count of bases not matched to a gene: 11. CDR1 and CDR2 from the germline V gene are ENHRY and SYGVKD. This CDR3 is built from 15 residues. The CDR3 region has the DNA TGTGCCATCAGACCTACAGGGGAAGTTGGCTATGGCTACACCTTC. Translating gives CAIRPTGEVGYGYTF.

The chain joins TRBV5-1 to TRBJ1-1; a possible D gene is TRBD1 (5 bases). Germline V gene lookup returns CDR1 SGHRS and CDR2 YFSETQ. This CDR3 comprises 15 residues. The V end lost 0 bases, the J end lost 5 bases, and 14 bases lay between the germline ends. CDR3 in amino acids: CASSLEGGWGTEAFF. The DNA for the CDR3 is TGCGCCAGCAGCTTGGAGGGAGGCTGGGGGACTGAAGCTTTCTTT.

The chain links TRBV7-9 to TRBJ1-2, with 9 bases aligning to TRBD1. Unmatched junction bases numbered 2, after V lost 2 bases and J lost 4 bases. Looked up from germline, CDR1 is SEHNR and CDR2 is FQNEAQ (reference sequence). This CDR3 region has 14 residues. In DNA form, the CDR3 reads TGTGCCAGCAGCTTAAGGGGACAGGGCTATGGCTACACCTTC. This gives the protein CASSLRGQGYGYTF.

The V call is TRBV6-5, the J call TRBJ2-7; D is perhaps TRBD1 (6 bases). The V gene lost 5 bases and the J gene lost 6 bases, with 14 bases spanning the gap. This CDR3 spans 13 amino acids. Germline V gives CDR1 MNHEY, CDR2 SVGAGI. CDR3 sequence: CASSGTRASEQYF. Written as DNA, the CDR3 is TGTGCCAGCAGTGGGACACGGGCTAGCGAGCAGTACTTC.

The V and J genes are TRBV28 and TRBJ2-6, with 8 positions matching TRBD1. Germline values: CDR1 MDHEN, CDR2 SYDVKM. This CDR3 has 17 amino acids. The V gene end was trimmed by 3 bases and the J gene end by 4 bases; junction bases not matched to a gene: 8. CDR3 loop: CASSLGARGLGANVLTF. In DNA form, the CDR3 reads TGTGCCAGCAGTTTGGGGGCCAGGGGGCTAGGGGCCAACGTCCTGACTTTC.

This clone was detected a few times. This chain joins TRBV9 and TRBJ1-1, with D unclear. CDR3 length: 13 amino acids. Germline-derived CDR1 and CDR2 are SGDLS and YYNGEE. Trimming left V 0 bases short and J 6 bases short, with 9 bases between. The CDR3 region is CASSVASGAEAFF. CDR3 sequence (DNA): TGTGCCAGCAGCGTAGCTTCGGGTGCTGAAGCTTTCTTT.

The CDR3 reads CASSQGGTPGDEQYF. The CDR3 nucleotides are TGCGCCAGCAGCCAAGGTGGGACACCGGGCGACGAGCAGTACTTC. J is TRBJ2-4 and V is TRBV4-3; TRBD1 is a possible D gene (6 bases). The DNA matches TRBJ2-7 better at its end, which makes the J call doubtful. Germline V lookup: CDR1 LGHNA, CDR2 YSLEER. The CDR3 is made up of 15 amino acids.

V gene TRBV6-1 combines with J gene TRBJ2-1, with 14 bases aligning to TRBD2. This CDR3 has 14 residues. The germline V gene encodes CDR1 MNHNS and CDR2 SASEGT. Losses at the gene ends were 8 bases for V and 8 bases for J; bases not matched to a gene: 5. CDR3 amino acids: CASGGLAGVDEQFF. CDR3 DNA: TGTGCCAGCGGGGGACTAGCGGGAGTAGATGAGCAGTTCTTC.

The chain recombines TRBV6-6 with TRBJ2-7, with TRBD2 matching 12 bases. This CDR3 spans 15 amino acids. The junction had 6 bases not matched to a gene; V was cut back by 5 bases and J by 4 bases. Germline-derived CDR1 and CDR2 are MNHNY and SVGAGI (reference sequence). In DNA form, the CDR3 reads TGTGCCAGCAGTCGTGGACTAGCGGGATCTTACGAGCAGTACTTC. Protein sequence: CASSRGLAGSYEQYF.

The rearrangement uses TRBV2 and TRBJ2-6; perhaps TRBD1 as D (6 bases). This CDR3 contains 16 residues. From germline, CDR1 is SNHLY and CDR2 FYNNEI. The V and J ends lost 4 bases and 0 bases respectively, with 10 bases between them. The CDR3 sequence: CASSGRGSSGANVLTF. The CDR3 region has the DNA TGTGCCAGCAGTGGCAGGGGATCCTCTGGGGCCAACGTCCTGACTTTC.

The DNA for the CDR3 is TGTGCCAGCAGCCGGCAAACAGGGCCTCAGGGTACGCAGTATTTT. Encoded protein: CASSRQTGPQGTQYF. This sequence joins TRBV13 and TRBJ2-3; tentatively, D is TRBD1 (6 bases). This CDR3 has 15 residues. Trimming removed 5 bases from V and 8 bases from J, with 20 bases in between. The germline gives CDR1 PRHDT, CDR2 FYEKMQ (reference sequence).

The chain is built from TRBV5-1 and TRBJ2-3, with TRBD1 identical over 7 bases. The junction had 3 bases not matched to a gene; V was cut back by 4 bases and J by 1 base. The CDR3 spans 14 residues. Germline V lookup: CDR1 SGHRS, CDR2 YFSETQ. The CDR3 protein is CASSRDRRTDTQYF. In DNA, the CDR3 is TGCGCCAGCAGCCGGGACAGACGCACAGATACGCAGTATTTT.

This chain joins TRBV5-4 and TRBJ2-7, with a tentative D call TRBD1 (6 bases). V was pared by 1 base and J by 4 bases, with 12 bases between. The CDR3 has 14 residues. Germline V gene data show CDR1 as SGHNT and CDR2 as YYREEE (reference sequence). The CDR3 DNA is TGTGCCAGCAGCTTGCAAGGACAGAATTACGAGCAGTACTTC. This encodes CASSLQGQNYEQYF.

J is TRBJ2-3 and V is TRBV15; 8 bases line up with TRBD2. CDR1 is LNHNV and CDR2 is YYDKDF in the germline V gene (reference sequence). Trimming took 7 bases from V and 0 from J; bases not matched to a gene: 6. CDR3 length: 15 residues. The CDR3 reads CATILAGQSTDTQYF. The CDR3 DNA follows: TGTGCCACCATCCTAGCGGGTCAAAGCACAGATACGCAGTATTTT.

The chain employs TRBV5-6 and TRBJ2-7, with D maybe TRBD2 (6 bases). The CDR3 loop spans 14 amino acids. Germline V CDR1 and CDR2: SGHDT, YYEEEE. V lost 0 bases to trimming and J lost 8 bases, with 15 bases between them. The CDR3 DNA sequence: TGTGCCAGCAGCTTGGGGGGGGTACCGGGCAAGCAGTACTTC. Translated: CASSLGGVPGKQYF.

This clone was seen a few times. The chain uses TRBV5-1 and TRBJ2-7, with 7 bases fitting TRBD1. The CDR3 contains 15 residues. Germline V gene data show CDR1 as SGHRS and CDR2 as YFSETQ. J gave up 9 bases and V 1 base, and 13 bases lay outside the gene matches. The CDR3 bases are TGCGCCAGCAGCTTGAATTGGAGACAGGGTCAAGGGCAGTACTTC. The encoded protein is CASSLNWRQGQGQYF.

This sequence joins TRBV7-9 and TRBJ2-5; 7 nucleotides align to TRBD1. The CDR3 is made up of 15 amino acids. Germline CDR1 is SEHNR and CDR2 is FQNEAQ (reference sequence). V lost 2 bases, J lost 1 base, and 4 bases stayed unmatched. CDR3 sequence reads: CASSLRGQTQETQYF. As DNA, the CDR3 is TGTGCCAGCAGCTTAAGGGGGCAGACCCAAGAGACCCAGTACTTC.